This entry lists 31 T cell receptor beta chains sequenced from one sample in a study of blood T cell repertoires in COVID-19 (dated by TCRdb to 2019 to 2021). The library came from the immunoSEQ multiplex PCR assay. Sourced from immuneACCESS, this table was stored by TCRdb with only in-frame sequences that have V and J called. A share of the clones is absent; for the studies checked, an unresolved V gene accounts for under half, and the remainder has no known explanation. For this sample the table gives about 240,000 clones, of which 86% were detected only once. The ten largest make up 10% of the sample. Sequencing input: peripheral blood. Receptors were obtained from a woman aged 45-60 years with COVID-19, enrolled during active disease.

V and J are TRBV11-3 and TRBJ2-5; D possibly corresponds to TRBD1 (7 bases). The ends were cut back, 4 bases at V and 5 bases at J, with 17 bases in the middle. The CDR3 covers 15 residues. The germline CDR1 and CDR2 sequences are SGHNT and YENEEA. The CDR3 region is CASSSRQGGLETQYF. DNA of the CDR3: TGTGCCAGCAGCTCCCGTCAGGGGGGATTGGAGACCCAGTACTTC.

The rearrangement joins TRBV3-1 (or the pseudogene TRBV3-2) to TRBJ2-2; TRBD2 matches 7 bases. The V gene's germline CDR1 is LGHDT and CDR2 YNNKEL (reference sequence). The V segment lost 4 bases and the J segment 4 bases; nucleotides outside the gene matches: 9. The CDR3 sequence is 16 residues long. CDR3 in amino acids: CASSLRPGRGTGELFF. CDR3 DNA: TGTGCCAGCAGCCTTAGGCCAGGGAGGGGCACCGGGGAGCTGTTTTTT.

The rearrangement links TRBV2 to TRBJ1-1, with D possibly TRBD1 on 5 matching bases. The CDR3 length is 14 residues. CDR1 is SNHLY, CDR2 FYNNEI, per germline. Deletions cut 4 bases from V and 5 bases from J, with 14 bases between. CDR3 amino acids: CASSGRPGRTEAFF. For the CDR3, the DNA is TGTGCCAGCAGTGGCCGGCCAGGGCGGACTGAAGCTTTCTTT. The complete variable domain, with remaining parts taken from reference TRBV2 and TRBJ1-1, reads EPEVTQTPSHQVTQMGQEVILRCVPISNHLYFYWYRQILGQKVEFLVSFYNNEISEKSEIFDDQFSVERPDGSNFTLKIRSTKLEDSAMYFCASSGRPGRTEAFFGQGTRLTVV.

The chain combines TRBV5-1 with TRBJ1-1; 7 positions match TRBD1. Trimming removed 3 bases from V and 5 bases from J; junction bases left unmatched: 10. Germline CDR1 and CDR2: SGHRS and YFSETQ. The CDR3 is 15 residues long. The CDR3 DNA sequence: TGCGCCAGCAGCTCCAGGACAGGCTCTTCGACTGAAGCTTTCTTT. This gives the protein CASSSRTGSSTEAFF.

Here the CDR3 DNA reads TGTGCCTCCCAGCTGGGCGACTCCTACGAGCAGTACGTC. Amino acid sequence: CASQLGDSYEQYV. The rearrangement uses TRBV6-6 and TRBJ2-7, with no clear D. Germline CDR1 reads MNHNY; CDR2 reads SVGAGI (reference sequence). CDR3 length equals 13 residues. V gave up 11 bases and J gave up 0 bases, with 14 bases separating them.

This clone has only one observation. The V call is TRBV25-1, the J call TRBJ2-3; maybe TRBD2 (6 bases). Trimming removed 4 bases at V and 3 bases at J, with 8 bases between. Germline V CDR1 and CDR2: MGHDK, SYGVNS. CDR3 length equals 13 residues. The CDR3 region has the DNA TGTGCCAGCAGTGTAGGGAGGACAGATACGCAGTATTTT. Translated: CASSVGRTDTQYF.

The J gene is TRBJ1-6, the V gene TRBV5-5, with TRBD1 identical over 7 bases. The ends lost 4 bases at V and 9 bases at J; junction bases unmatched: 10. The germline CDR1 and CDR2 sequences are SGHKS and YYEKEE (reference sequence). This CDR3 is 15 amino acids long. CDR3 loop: CASSEDRTIFSPLHF. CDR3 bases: TGTGCCAGCAGCGAGGACAGGACAATTTTTTCACCCCTCCACTTT.

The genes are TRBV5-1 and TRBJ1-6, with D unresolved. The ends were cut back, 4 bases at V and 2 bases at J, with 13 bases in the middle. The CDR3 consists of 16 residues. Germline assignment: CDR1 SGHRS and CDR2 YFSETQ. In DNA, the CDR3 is TGCGCCAGCAGCCTTGCCCCAGGCGCCTATAATTCACCCCTCCACTTT. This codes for CASSLAPGAYNSPLHF.

The CDR3 region is CAWSEQGGKETQYF. CDR3 coding DNA: TGTGCCTGGAGTGAACAGGGGGGAAAAGAGACCCAGTACTTC. The chain links TRBV30 to TRBJ2-5, with 8 bases fitting TRBD1. This CDR3 is 14 amino acids long. The germline CDR1 and CDR2 sequences are GTSNPN and SVGIG (reference sequence). The trim removed 1 base at V and 3 bases at J, leaving 4 bases unmatched. The whole variable domain, remainder taken from reference TRBV30 and TRBJ2-5, is SQTIHQWPATLVQPVGSPLSLECTVEGTSNPNLYWYRQAAGRGLQLLFYSVGIGQISSEVPQNLSASRPQDRQFILSSKKLLLSDSGFYLCAWSEQGGKETQYFGPGTRLLVL.

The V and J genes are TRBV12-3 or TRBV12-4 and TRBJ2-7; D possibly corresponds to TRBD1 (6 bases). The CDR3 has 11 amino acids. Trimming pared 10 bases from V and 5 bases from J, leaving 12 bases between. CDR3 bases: TGTGCCACATACAGGGTACACGAGCAGTACGTC. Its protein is CATYRVHEQYV.

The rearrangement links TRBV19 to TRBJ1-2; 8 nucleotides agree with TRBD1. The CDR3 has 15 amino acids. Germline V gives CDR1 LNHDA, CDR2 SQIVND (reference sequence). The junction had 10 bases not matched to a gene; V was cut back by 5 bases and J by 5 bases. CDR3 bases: TGTGCCAGTAGTCCCCGACAGGGGACACCATATGGCTACACCTTC. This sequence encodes CASSPRQGTPYGYTF.

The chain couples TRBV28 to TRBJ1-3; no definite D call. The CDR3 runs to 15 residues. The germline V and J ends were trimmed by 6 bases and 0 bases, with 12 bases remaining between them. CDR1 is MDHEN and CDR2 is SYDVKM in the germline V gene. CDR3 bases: TGTGCCAGCAGGCGGACTGGAAACTCTGGAAACACCATATATTTT. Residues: CASRRTGNSGNTIYF.

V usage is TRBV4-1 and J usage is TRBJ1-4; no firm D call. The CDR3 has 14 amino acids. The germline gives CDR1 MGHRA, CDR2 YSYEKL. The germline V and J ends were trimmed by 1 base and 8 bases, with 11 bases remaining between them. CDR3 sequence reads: CASSQVAGGEKLFF. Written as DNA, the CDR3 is TGCGCCAGCAGCCAAGTAGCAGGAGGAGAAAAACTGTTTTTT.

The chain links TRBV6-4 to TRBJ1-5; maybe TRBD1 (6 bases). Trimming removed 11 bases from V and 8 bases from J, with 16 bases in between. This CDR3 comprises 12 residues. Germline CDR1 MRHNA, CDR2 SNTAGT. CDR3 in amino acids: CAPFTGPEPQHF. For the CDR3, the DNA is TGTGCCCCCTTCACAGGGCCAGAGCCCCAGCATTTT.

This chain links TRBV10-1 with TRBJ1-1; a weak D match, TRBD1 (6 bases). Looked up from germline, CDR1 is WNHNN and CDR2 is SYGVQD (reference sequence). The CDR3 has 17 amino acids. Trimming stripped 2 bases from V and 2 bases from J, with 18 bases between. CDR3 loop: CASSEVRTATKNTEAFF. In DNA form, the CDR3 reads TGCGCCAGCAGTGAGGTCCGGACAGCCACAAAAAACACTGAAGCTTTCTTT.

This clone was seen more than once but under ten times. The CDR3 loop is CASSLSRGMSTEAFF. CDR3 DNA: TGCGCCAGCAGCTTGTCTCGGGGGATGAGCACTGAAGCTTTCTTT. V is TRBV5-1 and J is TRBJ1-1; the D gene is possibly TRBD1 (5 bases). Germline lookup yields CDR1 SGHRS and CDR2 YFSETQ. V was clipped by 1 base and J by 4 bases, with 14 bases between them. The CDR3 runs to 15 residues. The full variable domain, in which reference TRBV5-1 and TRBJ1-1 provide the parts outside the CDR3, is KAGVTQTPRYLIKTRGQQVTLSCSPISGHRSVSWYQQTPGQGLQFLFEYFSETQRNKGNFPGRFSGRQFSNSRSEMNVSTLELGDSALYLCASSLSRGMSTEAFFGQGTRLTVV.

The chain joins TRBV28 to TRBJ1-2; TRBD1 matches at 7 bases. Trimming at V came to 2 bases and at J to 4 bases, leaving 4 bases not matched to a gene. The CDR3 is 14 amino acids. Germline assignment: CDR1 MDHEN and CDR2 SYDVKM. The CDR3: CASSLGTASYGYTF. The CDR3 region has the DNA TGTGCCAGCAGTTTAGGGACAGCCAGCTATGGCTACACCTTC.

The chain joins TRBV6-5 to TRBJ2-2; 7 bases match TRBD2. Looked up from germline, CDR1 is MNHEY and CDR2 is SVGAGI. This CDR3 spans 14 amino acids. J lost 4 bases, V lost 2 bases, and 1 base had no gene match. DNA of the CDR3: TGTGCCAGCAGTTACGGGAGGGGCACCGGGGAGCTGTTTTTT. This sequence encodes CASSYGRGTGELFF.

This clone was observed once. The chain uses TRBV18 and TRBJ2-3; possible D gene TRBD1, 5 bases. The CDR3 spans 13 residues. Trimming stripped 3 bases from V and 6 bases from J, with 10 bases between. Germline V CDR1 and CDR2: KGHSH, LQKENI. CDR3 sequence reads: CASSPRDSDTQYF. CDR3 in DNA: TGTGCCAGCTCACCCCGAGACAGCGATACGCAGTATTTT.

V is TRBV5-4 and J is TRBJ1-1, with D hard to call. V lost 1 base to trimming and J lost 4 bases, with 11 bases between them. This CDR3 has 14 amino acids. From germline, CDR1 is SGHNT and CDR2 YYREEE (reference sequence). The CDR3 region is CASSLRGFGTEAFF. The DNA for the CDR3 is TGTGCCAGCAGCTTGCGCGGTTTTGGCACTGAAGCTTTCTTT.

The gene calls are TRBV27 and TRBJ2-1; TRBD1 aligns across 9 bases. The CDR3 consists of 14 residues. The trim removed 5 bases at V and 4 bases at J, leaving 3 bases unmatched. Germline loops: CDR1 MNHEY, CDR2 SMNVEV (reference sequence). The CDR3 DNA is TGTGCCAGCAGTCAGGACAGGGGTTACAATGAGCAGTTCTTC. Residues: CASSQDRGYNEQFF.

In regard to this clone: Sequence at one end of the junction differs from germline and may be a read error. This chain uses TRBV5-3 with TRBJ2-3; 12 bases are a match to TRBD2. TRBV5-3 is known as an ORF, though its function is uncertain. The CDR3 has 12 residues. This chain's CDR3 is CARSSSGGVIHF. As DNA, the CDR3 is TGTGCCAGAAGCTCTAGCGGGGGGGTGATACATTTT.

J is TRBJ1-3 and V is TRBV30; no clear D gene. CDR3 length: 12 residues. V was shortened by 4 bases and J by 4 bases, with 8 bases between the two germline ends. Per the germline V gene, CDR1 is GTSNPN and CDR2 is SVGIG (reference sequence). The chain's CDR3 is CAWTLAGNTIYF. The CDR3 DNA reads TGTGCCTGGACCCTCGCGGGAAACACCATATATTTT.

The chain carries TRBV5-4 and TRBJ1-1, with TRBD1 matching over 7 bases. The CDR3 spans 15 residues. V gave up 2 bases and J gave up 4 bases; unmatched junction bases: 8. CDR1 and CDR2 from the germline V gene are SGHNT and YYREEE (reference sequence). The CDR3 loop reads CASSLTRQGGTEAFF. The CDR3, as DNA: TGTGCCAGCAGCTTAACAAGACAGGGCGGCACTGAAGCTTTCTTT. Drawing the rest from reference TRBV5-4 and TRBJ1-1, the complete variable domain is ETGVTQSPTHLIKTRGQQVTLRCSSQSGHNTVSWYQQALGQGPQFIFQYYREEENGRGNFPPRFSGLQFPNYSSELNVNALELDDSALYLCASSLTRQGGTEAFFGQGTRLTVV.

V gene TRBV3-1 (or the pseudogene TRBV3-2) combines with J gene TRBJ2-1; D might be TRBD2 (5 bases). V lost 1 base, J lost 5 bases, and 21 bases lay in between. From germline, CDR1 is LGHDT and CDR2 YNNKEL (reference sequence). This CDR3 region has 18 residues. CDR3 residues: CASSQVIRFRPGNNEQFF. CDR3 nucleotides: TGTGCCAGCAGCCAAGTAATTCGATTTAGGCCCGGGAACAATGAGCAGTTCTTC.

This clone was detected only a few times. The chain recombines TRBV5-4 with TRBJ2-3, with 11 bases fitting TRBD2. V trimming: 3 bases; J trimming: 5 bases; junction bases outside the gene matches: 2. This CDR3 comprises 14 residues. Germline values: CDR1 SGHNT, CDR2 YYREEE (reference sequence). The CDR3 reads CASSSGLAGDTQYF. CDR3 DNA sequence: TGTGCCAGCAGCTCCGGACTAGCGGGAGATACGCAGTATTTT.

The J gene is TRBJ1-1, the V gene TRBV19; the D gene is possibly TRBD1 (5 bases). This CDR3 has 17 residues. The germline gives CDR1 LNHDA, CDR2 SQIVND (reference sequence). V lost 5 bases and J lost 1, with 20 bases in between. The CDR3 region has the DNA TGTGCCAGTAGTCCACCCTTGGGCAGGGCCCAGAACACTGAAGCTTTCTTT. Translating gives CASSPPLGRAQNTEAFF.

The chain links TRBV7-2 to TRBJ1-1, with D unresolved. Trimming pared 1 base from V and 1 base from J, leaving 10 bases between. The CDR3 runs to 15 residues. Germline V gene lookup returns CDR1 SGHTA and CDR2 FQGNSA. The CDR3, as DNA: TGTGCCAGCAGCTTAGAAGTGGGCAAGAACACTGAAGCTTTCTTT. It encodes CASSLEVGKNTEAFF.

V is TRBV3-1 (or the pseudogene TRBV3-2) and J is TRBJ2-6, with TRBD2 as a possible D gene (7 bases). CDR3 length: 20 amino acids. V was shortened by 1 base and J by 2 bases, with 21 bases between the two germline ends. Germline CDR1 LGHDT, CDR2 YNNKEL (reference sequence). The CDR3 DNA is TGTGCCAGCAGCCAAGGATACAGTGGGAGGGGGGCCGCTGGGGCCAACGTCCTGACTTTC. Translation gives CASSQGYSGRGAAGANVLTF.

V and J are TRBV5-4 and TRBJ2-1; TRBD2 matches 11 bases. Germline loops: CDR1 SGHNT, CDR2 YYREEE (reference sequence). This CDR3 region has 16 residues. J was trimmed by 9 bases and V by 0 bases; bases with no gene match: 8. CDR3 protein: CASSLGTSGGPSEQFF. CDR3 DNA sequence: TGTGCCAGCAGCTTGGGTACTAGCGGGGGCCCTAGTGAGCAGTTCTTC. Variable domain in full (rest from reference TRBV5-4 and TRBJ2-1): ETGVTQSPTHLIKTRGQQVTLRCSSQSGHNTVSWYQQALGQGPQFIFQYYREEENGRGNFPPRFSGLQFPNYSSELNVNALELDDSALYLCASSLGTSGGPSEQFFGPGTRLTVL.

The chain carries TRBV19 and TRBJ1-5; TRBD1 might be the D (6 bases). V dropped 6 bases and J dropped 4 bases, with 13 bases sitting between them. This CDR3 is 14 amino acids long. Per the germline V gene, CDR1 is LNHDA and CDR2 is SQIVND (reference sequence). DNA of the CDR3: TGTGCCAGTAGAACAAGACAGGCTAATCAGCCCCAGCATTTT. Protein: CASRTRQANQPQHF.